This TCR beta chain appears in the sequencing data of a study of T cells in Graves' hyperthyroidism and ophthalmopathy. For the study at large: The initial diagnosis was the point when peripheral blood was collected, ahead of any treatment. Broader study findings: In the analysis, a 13 V-J model separated ophthalmopathy from stable hyperthyroidism.

Researchers took RNA transcripts and amplified the TCR beta CDR3 regions from them. The HTBI primer set was used in a first-round RT-PCR of the TCR CDR3. TCRdb re-called the multiplex PCR reads through MiXCR, storing one row per CDR3 protein. Here the sample spans around 450,000 distinct CDR3 sequences, around a sixth being singletons. Trimming cost V 0 bases and J 5 bases, with 10 bases left between them. The CDR3 runs to 15 residues. Per the germline V gene, CDR1 is MGHRA and CDR2 is YSYEKL. For this clonotype: As yet, its antigen is unknown.

Subjects aged 18 to 65 presented with newly diagnosed hyperthyroidism of less than 2 months' duration. About 10 ml of fresh peripheral blood supplied the PBMCs. V is TRBV4-1 and J is TRBJ2-2; unclear D gene. Sample: blood. This clonotype originated in a woman aged 18-29 years with Graves' hyperthyroidism. In DNA, the CDR3 is TGCGCCAGCAGCCAAGAATACCTTTCTACCGGGGAGCTGTTTTTT. This codes for CASSQEYLSTGELFF.